This T cell receptor (beta chain) was identified in a study of cytomegalovirus exposure and HLA in healthy donors (dated 2017 in TCRdb). For the wider study: An earlier analysis of some 550 of the donors reported about 250 Gb of sequence data and around 120 million unique TCR beta sequences from around 200 million T cells. An early release covering roughly 600 HLA-typed donors comprised about 290 gigabases of sequencing data and approximately 85 million unique TCR sequences. The genetic ancestry cluster associated with self-reported Caucasian donors included 65% to 90% of the approximately 400 genotyped donors. The aim of the study was to test whether cataloging public T cell receptors could identify signatures of past pathogen exposure. Using immunosequencing, the study profiled T cell repertoires from fewer than 700 subjects and related those repertoires to cytomegalovirus serostatus. A separate validation cohort of 100 to 150 different subjects was used in addition to the 666-subject first cohort. To predict cytomegalovirus infection status, the study combined high-throughput TCR immunosequencing, statistical association of individual TCRs with disease status, and machine learning. A later analysis re-analyzed previously published TCR beta repertoires from 660 or so donors and added high-resolution HLA genotyping to study TCR occurrence patterns. Rather than drawing on any new phenotypic data, the later analysis identified candidate immune exposures from TCR beta sequences and the way those sequences occurred across donors. An earlier analysis of fewer than 750 of the donors used high-throughput TCR beta sequencing to judge whether each TCR beta V gene segment behaved as functional or pseudogenic. Donor age, sex, ethnicity and CMV serostatus were compiled together with the repertoire data. Genome-wide SNP genotypes for about 65% of the roughly 670 donors were used in a later genetic analysis, which treated that subset as a discovery cohort. Every repertoire in the discovery cohort had been generated on one and the same sequencing platform. HLA typing included class I and class II loci at four-digit resolution. The number of donors typed differed by locus, with 629-630 for A, B, C, DRB1 and DQB1, 522 for DQA1, some 570 for DPA1, and 450 to 480 for DPB1. Four or five DR-DQ haplotypes were handled as single units for association and clustering because linkage in the cohort was strong. Across some 400 genotyped donors of the cohort, an average of about 250,000 unique TCR beta nucleotide sequences per donor were sequenced, and approximately 17% of those sequences were non-productive. The investigation overall reported the following: Most TCR sequences were observed very rarely across donors, whereas some public TCRs were present in many individuals. When HLA alleles, especially DR and DQ, strongly co-occurred, TCR associations were difficult to assign to individual alleles. According to a later genetic analysis, donors in an Asian-associated ancestry cluster had fewer N-insertions in productive TCRs than the approximately 630-donor mean. A further reported finding was that TCR beta sequences accurately predicted the HLA-A and HLA-B alleles for most subjects in the first cohort. A few of the identified cytomegalovirus-associated TCR beta chains were confirmed in vitro to be specific for cytomegalovirus antigens. In an earlier analysis of some 640 of the donors, most TCR beta V segments were observed in productive rearrangements about 87% or about 30% of the time, broadly matching IMGT annotations. The sequencing pipeline was judged likely to have produced a cluster of highly shared sequence variants as a technical artifact. Cytomegalovirus status was reported to be diagnosed by the classifier with high specificity and sensitivity in both the original and validation cohorts. This cohort had only TCR beta chains sequenced, and the lack of alpha or paired-chain data limited which features could be detected. According to a later analysis, most CMV-associated TCR beta chains appeared to be HLA-restricted, and the HLA associations seemed to be driven largely by CMV exposure. Some IMGT-functional V segments, including TRBV6-2 and TRBV6-3, could not be distinguished by the 87-base-pair reads and were therefore excluded. According to a later analysis, TCR association rates differed among HLA loci, with DRB1 alleles showing the most associated TCRs and HLA-C alleles showing the fewest. According to the authors, the approach could potentially be generalized to other disease states and immunological phenotypes. Specific HLA alleles were associated with more than 15,000 TCR beta sequences at a false discovery rate of 0.05 in a later analysis. In a later analysis, HLA-associated TCR beta chains showed more clonal expansion and lower generation probabilities than non-associated chains that were equally common. V-gene and J-gene trimming of TCR beta chains was associated with a missense DCLRE1C variant in a later genetic analysis, and the association was replicated in an independent cohort. In a later analysis, several top co-occurrence clusters were reported to appear linked to parvovirus B19, influenza, CMV and Epstein-Barr virus. HLA typing was unavailable for some donors at each locus, so association tests used only the typed subset. Presence/absence analyses assumed roughly uniform sequencing depth across donors, an assumption that may not hold. Linkage disequilibrium might explain the correlated functional status among segregating V segments, but an unknown experimental factor could not be ruled out. In the study, 150 to 200 TCR beta chains were listed as associated with cytomegalovirus. Immune exposure information for the cohort was limited to CMV serostatus. Because counts were too low, around 17 rarely observed V segments, including chromosome 9 orphons, were left out of the earlier analysis of a few hundred of the donors.

The library was made by the immunoSEQ multiplex PCR assay. For the multiplex PCR, a mixture combining 60 forward primers for TCR Vbeta segments and 13 reverse primers for TCR Jbeta segments was used. Amplification of the CDR3 region of rearranged TCR beta genes was performed with a multiplex PCR assay on genomic DNA. On the Illumina HiSeq System, the amplified TCR beta libraries were sequenced as 87-base-pair reads. The paper's data handling went like this. A later analysis tallied roughly 80 million unique TCR beta chains across the 666 repertoires, and some 10 million of those chains were shared by two or more donors. Raw reads were error-corrected and collapsed into unique sequences by a nearest-neighbor algorithm in which closely related sequences were merged to remove PCR and sequencing errors. CDR3 sequences were aligned to IMGT reference sequences to assign V, D and J gene segments. For a sequence to be retained, a match of at least six nucleotides to both a V gene segment and a J gene segment was required. A rearrangement was called productive if the CDR3 had no stop codons and remained in frame with V and J, and every other rearrangement was called non-productive. Following IMGT convention, CDR3 was defined as the stretch from the second conserved V-encoded cysteine to the conserved J-encoded phenylalanine. The earlier analysis of some 600 of the donors excluded sequences that lacked an unambiguous match to a single V gene segment. In an earlier analysis of several hundred of the donors, a V segment was called functional when productive rearrangements were above 56.7%, and segregating when the standard deviation between donors exceeded 5%. A statistical classification framework was built to diagnose cytomegalovirus status from the catalog of TCR beta chain sequences. In a later analysis, V and J genes were assigned by comparing TCR nucleotide sequences against IMGT/GENE-DB human TR gene sequences. Using the TCRdist pipeline, a later analysis assigned CDR3 sequences along with most-parsimonious VDJ recombination scenarios. In a later analysis, each TCR beta chain was defined by its CDR3 amino acid sequence together with its V-gene family, and reads lacking a unique V-gene family were excluded. As a way to deal with suspected cross-contamination and a sequencing artifact, a later analysis dropped roughly 620 nucleotide sequences that were highly shared and had low generation probability. A later analysis calculated a clonal expansion index for each public chain from normalized within-repertoire ranks of inferred template counts. A later analysis computed generation probabilities with a VDJ recombination model fitted to out-of-frame rearrangements, and checked the results against IGoR. Hypergeometric tests were used in a later analysis to score TCR-TCR, TCR-HLA and TCR-CMV co-occurrence, with a repertoire-size bias correction applied to the TCR pairs. A later analysis estimated false discovery rates by permuting HLA or CMV assignments 20 times. In a later analysis, co-occurring TCRs were grouped using DBSCAN, and TCRdist sequence similarity was added for clustering within HLA-allele-positive subsets. For co-occurrence clustering, repertoires with fewer than 30,000 or more than 120,000 public chains were excluded, along with four to six repertoires with anomalous nucleotide sharing. Not all clones reach the TCRdb copy of this immuneACCESS table, which keeps in-frame sequences only. Checked studies attribute under half of the gap to unresolved V genes and leave the rest unexplained. V and J calls and clone size are copied from that table; D and trimming were computed from the DNA. The sample data list tens of thousands of clones, and 83% of these were observed just once. The leading ten clones occupy 1.5% to 2% of the sample.

From a lookup of the germline V gene, CDR1 and CDR2 are SNHLY and FYNNEI. The junction shows trimming of 2 bases on V and 3 bases on J, and the gene matches do not reach 18 bases of it. Reading from cysteine to phenylalanine, the CDR3 counts 19 amino acids. Here the CDR3 DNA is all that survives: 57 bases in frame from base 1. In the case of this clone: The clone's antigen remains unknown. No per-base quality is available; no much larger clone lies one base away.

The cohort was made up of roughly 670 healthy bone marrow donors. At the time of sampling, every cohort member was nominally healthy, though immune exposures that went unrecorded were likely present. CMV serostatus was positive for roughly 290 and negative for about 55% of the 666 cohort members, and was not recorded for this donor. A peripheral blood sample was provided by each donor, and peripheral blood mononuclear cells were used for TCR beta sequencing. The Qiagen DNeasy Blood Extraction Kit was used to extract genomic DNA from the blood cell samples. The sequence is built from TRBV2 and TRBJ1-2, with TRBD1 identical over 7 junction bases. The sample was PBMCs. The clonotype originates from a human donor in good health. Here the CDR3 is given as CASSEFSPGVQGIDYGYTF. Read as DNA, the sequence is TGTGCCAGCAGTGAATTTTCCCCGGGGGTACAGGGGATAGACTATGGCTACACCTTC.